This is a list of T cell receptor beta chains from one sample in a study of T-cell reconstitution after alpha-beta-depleted transplantation in children. TCRdb passed the PCR reads through MiXCR, listing each CDR3 protein once. The sample holds around 200,000 distinct CDR3 sequences, 6% to 7% seen once. Source: PBMCs from the stem cell graft donor, taken from the stem cell graft. The receptors derive from a human donor who donated a stem cell graft to a child with Wiskott-Aldrich syndrome. Each CDR3 is given without its conserved first and last residue.

v_gene | CDR3aa
TRBV7-6 | ASSGSRQGRSEQF
TRBV20-1 | SAGGLAGGIARSSYNEQF
TRBV4-1 | ASSQQGLAGGSSYNEQF
TRBV7-8 | ASSFPGTGGRRSGNTIY
TRBV6-4 | ASSRPGTSGGSSYNEQF
TRBV27 | ASSLLPTSKDTQY
TRBV7-2 | ASSLVLFGELF
TRBV7-9 | ASSSGGRKLF
TRBV15 | ATSTSNRGSSYNEQF
TRBV5-1 | ASSQGSDRGKAEAF
TRBV29-1 | SAQIPGRSNYGYT
TRBV20-1 | SASRLAGNEQF
TRBV18 | ASSVDRNTEAF
TRBV20-1 | SATGAPGANVLT
TRBV7-9 | ASSLLSGYNEQF
TRBV5-8 | ASSLSSVRRTYEQY
TRBV5-5 | ASSSVLAGGYYEQY
TRBV5-6 | ASSFARAYNEQF
TRBV5-1 | ASSYGLAGEHEQF
TRBV20-1 | SARDSQHIYGYT
TRBV18 | ASSLSGGMYNEQF
TRBV12-3/TRBV12-4 | AFSLGIGVAVNTGELF
TRBV20-1 | SARFTGTGGRTEAF
TRBV19 | ASSADLGGANTGELF
TRBV7-6 | ASSLRPATNEKLF
TRBV7-8 | ASSFVTPDTQY
TRBV12-3/TRBV12-4 | ASGTGGNEQF
TRBV5-1 | ASSSDSGSYNEQF
TRBV5-6 | ASSLSGSLLGTDTQY
TRBV7-2 | ASSPSGTDNEQF
TRBV7-2 | ASSVRPGTYYNEQF
TRBV20-1 | SAISRVPGAEQF
TRBV19 | ASSILRTGYQPQH